This T cell receptor (beta chain) comes out of a study of T cell changes during pregnancy in multiple sclerosis. The CDR3 length is 20 residues. Germline V gene data show CDR1 as MGHRA and CDR2 as YSYEKL. Trimming removed 0 bases from V and 1 base from J; junction bases left unmatched: 12. This clone is deemed medium-sized (0.01 to 0.1%). The protocol was immunoSEQ multiplex PCR, while the TCRdb copy is restricted to in-frame clones and leaves out a portion. The table has about 32,000 clones, more than 70% seen once. Sequencing used CD8+ T cells from peripheral blood mononuclear cells, obtained in the first trimester of pregnancy. The rearrangement uses TRBV4-1 and TRBJ2-1, with 10 bases aligning to TRBD2. The receptor's source is a female donor with multiple sclerosis, enrolled in a pregnancy study. CDR3 protein: CASSQDSKSSGRGSYNEQFF. The CDR3 DNA reads TGCGCCAGCAGCCAAGATTCGAAGTCCAGCGGGAGGGGATCCTACAATGAGCAGTTCTTC.